This T cell receptor beta chain was captured by sequencing in a study of CD8+ T cells in alopecia areata. Treatment of the sample: oral pan-JAK inhibitor, 5-10 mg twice daily. Sorting of CD4+ and CD8+ T cells was performed on PBMCs. Extracted RNA was reverse transcribed, and the resulting cDNA served as sequencing template. Repertoires were generated with immunoSEQ multiplex PCR, while TCRdb's copy carries only in-frame clones and drops some. Of 180,000 or so clones in the sample, 51% were seen once. The material sequenced was CD8+ T cells sorted from blood, taken around week 54, from a patient treated with tofacitinib. This sequence originates from a human donor with alopecia areata.

The CDR3 region is CASSQLLRDNEQFF. CDR3 coding DNA: TGTGCCAGCAGCCAGCTACTCCGGGACAATGAGCAGTTCTTC. J is TRBJ2-1 and V is TRBV14; D gene uncertain. Germline V gene lookup returns CDR1 SGHDN and CDR2 FVKESK. Trimming removed 3 bases at V and 5 bases at J, with 11 bases between. The length of the CDR3 is 14 residues. The full variable domain, completed using reference TRBV14 and TRBJ2-1, is EAGVTQFPSHSVIEKGQTVTLRCDPISGHDNLYWYRRVMGKEIKFLLHFVKESKQDESGMPNNRFLAERTGGTYSTLKVQPAELEDSGVYFCASSQLLRDNEQFFGPGTRLTVL.